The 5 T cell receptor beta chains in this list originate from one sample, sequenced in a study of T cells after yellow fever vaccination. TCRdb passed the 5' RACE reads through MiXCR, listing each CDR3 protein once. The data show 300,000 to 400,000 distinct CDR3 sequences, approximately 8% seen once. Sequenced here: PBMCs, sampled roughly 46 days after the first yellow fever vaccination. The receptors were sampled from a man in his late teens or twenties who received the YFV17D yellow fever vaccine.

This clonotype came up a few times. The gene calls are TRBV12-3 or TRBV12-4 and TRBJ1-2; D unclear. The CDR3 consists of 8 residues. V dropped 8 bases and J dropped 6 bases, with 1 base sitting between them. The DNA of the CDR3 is TGTGCCAGCGATGGCTACACCTTC. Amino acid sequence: CASDGYTF.

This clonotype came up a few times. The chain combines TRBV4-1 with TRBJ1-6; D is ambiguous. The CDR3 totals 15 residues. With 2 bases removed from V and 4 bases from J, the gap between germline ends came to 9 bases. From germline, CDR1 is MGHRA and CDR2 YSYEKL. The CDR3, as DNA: TGCGCCAGCAGCCAACTTGGGCTTTATAATTCACCCCTCCACTTT. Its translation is CASSQLGLYNSPLHF.

CDR3 bases: TGTGCCACCAGCAGAGGTGGCAGGCGAGGGTACGAGCAGTACGTC. Its translation: CATSRGGRRGYEQYV. The chain joins TRBV15 to TRBJ2-7; D possibly corresponds to TRBD2 (5 bases). Germline V gives CDR1 LNHNV, CDR2 YYDKDF (reference sequence). This CDR3 has 15 residues. V gave up 1 base and J gave up 4 bases, with 14 bases separating them.

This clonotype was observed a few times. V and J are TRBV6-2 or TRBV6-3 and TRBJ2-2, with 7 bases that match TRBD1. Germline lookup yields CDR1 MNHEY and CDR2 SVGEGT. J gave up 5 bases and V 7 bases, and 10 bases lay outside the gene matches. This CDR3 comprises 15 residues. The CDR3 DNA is TGTGCCAGCAAATTGGACAGGCCCCCGACCGGGGAGCTGTTTTTT. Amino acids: CASKLDRPPTGELFF.

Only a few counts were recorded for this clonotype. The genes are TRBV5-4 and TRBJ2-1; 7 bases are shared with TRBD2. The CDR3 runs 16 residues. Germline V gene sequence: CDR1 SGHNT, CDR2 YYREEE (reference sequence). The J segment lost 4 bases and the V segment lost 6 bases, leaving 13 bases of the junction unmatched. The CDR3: CASMRSSGATYNEQFF. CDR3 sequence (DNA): TGTGCCAGCATGAGGTCCAGCGGGGCCACTTACAATGAGCAGTTCTTC.